These 5 T cell receptor beta chains came from one sample sequenced in a study of CD8+ T cells in alopecia areata. Treatment of the sample: oral pan-JAK inhibitor, 5-10 mg twice daily. RNA extraction was followed by reverse transcription into cDNA, which acted as the sequencing template. The method was immunoSEQ multiplex PCR; TCRdb's version includes in-frame clones alone and lacks a portion of them. The sample includes some 200,000 clones, approximately 56% of them seen just once. The input for sequencing was CD4+ T cells sorted from blood, taken at week 4, from a patient treated with tofacitinib. The receptors were gathered from a human donor with alopecia areata.

This chain joins TRBV7-8 and TRBJ2-7; D gene unclear. From germline, CDR1 is SGHVS and CDR2 FQNEAQ. The CDR3 loop spans 13 amino acids. Between the trimmed V and J ends, which lost 4 bases and 2 bases, there was a span of 9 bases. The CDR3 DNA is TGTGCCAGCAGCTCCGACCGTCCCTACGAGCAGTACTTC. This sequence encodes CASSSDRPYEQYF. The whole variable domain, filled in from reference TRBV7-8 and TRBJ2-7, reads GAGVSQSPRYKVAKRGQDVALRCDPISGHVSLFWYQQALGQGPEFLTYFQNEAQLDKSGLPSDRFFAERPEGSVSTLKIQRTQQEDSAVYLCASSSDRPYEQYFGPGTRLTVT.

The table lists this clone with a few counts. J is TRBJ1-6 and V is TRBV15; D is undetermined. V gave up 5 bases and J gave up 7 bases, with 15 bases separating them. This CDR3 is built from 15 residues. Per the germline V gene, CDR1 is LNHNV and CDR2 is YYDKDF (reference sequence). The CDR3 loop is CATSGRRGGNSPLHF. CDR3 sequence (DNA): TGTGCCACCAGCGGAAGACGGGGTGGGAATTCACCCCTCCACTTT.

The chain links TRBV9 to TRBJ2-7, with a weak D call TRBD1 (6 bases). This CDR3 region has 14 residues. Per germline, CDR1 SGDLS and CDR2 YYNGEE. Deletions cut 0 bases from V and 6 bases from J, with 13 bases between. The CDR3 DNA sequence: TGTGCCAGCAGCGTAGGGCCGGCGGACAGCGAGCAGTACTTC. Its protein is CASSVGPADSEQYF. The full variable domain, with the rest looked up from reference TRBV9 and TRBJ2-7, is DSGVTQTPKHLITATGQRVTLRCSPRSGDLSVYWYQQSLDQGLQFLIQYYNGEERAKGNILERFSAQQFPDLHSELNLSSLELGDSALYFCASSVGPADSEQYFGPGTRLTVT.

This rearrangement joins TRBV9 to TRBJ2-7; a possible D gene is TRBD1 (6 bases). The V end lost 0 bases, the J end lost 5 bases, and 9 bases lay between the germline ends. Germline V gene sequence: CDR1 SGDLS, CDR2 YYNGEE. This CDR3 contains 13 residues. The chain's CDR3 is CASSVAGAHEQYF. The DNA of the CDR3 is TGTGCCAGCAGCGTAGCAGGGGCCCACGAGCAGTACTTC.

The chain carries TRBV29-1 and TRBJ2-5; the D is unclear. The V end lost 6 bases, the J end lost 1 base, and 9 bases lay between the germline ends. This CDR3 region has 12 residues. The germline V gene has CDR1 SQVTM and CDR2 ANQGSEA. The CDR3 DNA sequence: TGCAGCGTCTACGACGTCCAAGAGACCCAGTACTTC. Translated: CSVYDVQETQYF.